One and the same sample provided the 20 T cell receptor beta chains below, sequenced in a study of blood T cell repertoires in COVID-19. Some clones are missing from TCRdb's copy, which holds only in-frame ones; the method was immunoSEQ multiplex PCR. This sample has 65,000 or so clones, with 70% to 85% found just once. Sample: peripheral blood. The receptors stem from a woman in her 70s with acute or convalescent COVID-19.

This chain links TRBV30 with TRBJ2-3; TRBD2 agrees at 10 bases. The CDR3 is 19 amino acids. V shed 3 bases and J 0 bases; nucleotides not matched to a gene: 15. Germline-derived CDR1 and CDR2 are GTSNPN and SVGIG (reference sequence). The CDR3 DNA sequence: TGTGCCTGGAGAGAGTTTAGCGGGGGGCTTATATCTAGCACAGATACGCAGTATTTT. Protein: CAWREFSGGLISSTDTQYF.

This sequence joins TRBV19 and TRBJ2-3, with 9 bases lining up with TRBD2. J was trimmed by 2 bases and V by 2 bases; bases with no gene match: 11. The CDR3 is 18 residues long. Looked up from germline, CDR1 is LNHDA and CDR2 is SQIVND (reference sequence). The CDR3 coding sequence is TGTGCCAGTAGTATAAGGCTAGCGGGAAACCTCAACACAGATACGCAGTATTTT. It translates to CASSIRLAGNLNTDTQYF.

This clone is a singleton in its sample. The chain has TRBV10-2 and TRBJ1-2, with D tentatively TRBD1 (6 bases). The CDR3 covers 16 residues. The V end was cut by 5 bases, the J end by 4 bases, with 20 bases between. In germline, CDR1 is WSHSY, CDR2 SAAADI. CDR3 in amino acids: CASSPPDRFSIYGYTF. The CDR3 coding sequence is TGCGCCAGCAGTCCACCCGACAGGTTTTCCATCTATGGCTACACCTTC.

The chain carries TRBV7-2 and TRBJ2-1; D might be TRBD2 (6 bases). This CDR3 comprises 17 residues. CDR1 SGHTA and CDR2 FQGNSA come from the germline V gene. The V end lost 2 bases, the J end lost 0 bases, and 14 bases lay between the germline ends. The CDR3 nucleotides read TGTGCCAGCAGCTTAAGCGGCGGGGCCGACTCCTACAATGAGCAGTTCTTC. This codes for CASSLSGGADSYNEQFF.

This chain joins TRBV20-1 and TRBJ2-1; 9 bases fit TRBD2. Unmatched junction bases numbered 13, after V lost 3 bases and J lost 4 bases. The CDR3 length is 17 residues. Germline values: CDR1 DFQATT, CDR2 SNEGSKA (reference sequence). CDR3 in DNA: TGCAGTGCTAGTGGGTCCGGGCTAGCGGGGAAATACAATGAGCAGTTCTTC. It translates to CSASGSGLAGKYNEQFF.

The chain joins TRBV15 to TRBJ2-7; weak D call: TRBD2 (6 bases). The CDR3 runs 16 residues. Germline V CDR1 and CDR2: LNHNV, YYDKDF (reference sequence). V lost 3 bases and J lost 6, with 21 bases in between. The CDR3 DNA reads TGTGCCACCAGCAGCGCACTAGCCGCCATTGGTCTCGAGCAGTACTTC. Its translation: CATSSALAAIGLEQYF.

The chain has TRBV27 and TRBJ2-7; TRBD1 aligns across 9 bases. The V and J ends lost 7 bases and 2 bases, in that order; junction bases with no gene match: 9. CDR1 is MNHEY and CDR2 is SMNVEV in the germline V gene (reference sequence). The CDR3 runs to 15 residues. In nucleotides, the CDR3 is TGTGCCAGCACCCCAACCGGGACAGGGACCTACGAGCAGTACTTC. It yields the protein CASTPTGTGTYEQYF.

The chain combines TRBV6-5 with TRBJ1-2, with a tentative D call TRBD1 (5 bases). Germline V CDR1 and CDR2: MNHEY, SVGAGI. The CDR3 has 16 residues. Deletions cut 2 bases from V and 1 base from J, with 14 bases between. DNA for the CDR3: TGTGCCAGCAGTTACACCCAGACAGATAATAACTATGGCTACACCTTC. Amino acids: CASSYTQTDNNYGYTF.

This clone came up once. V is TRBV11-2 and J is TRBJ2-2; TRBD1 matches 9 bases. The V and J ends lost 6 bases and 3 bases, in that order; junction bases with no gene match: 8. Germline V CDR1 and CDR2: SGHAT, FQNNGV. This CDR3 region has 16 residues. In nucleotides, the CDR3 is TGTGCCAGCAGAGTTCCGGGACAGGGCGACACCGGGGAGCTGTTTTTT. Translated: CASRVPGQGDTGELFF. The variable domain in full, completed from reference TRBV11-2 and TRBJ2-2, reads EAGVAQSPRYKIIEKRQSVAFWCNPISGHATLYWYQQILGQGPKLLIQFQNNGVVDDSQLPKDRFSAERLKGVDSTLKIQPAKLEDSAVYLCASRVPGQGDTGELFFGEGSRLTVL.

The chain carries TRBV6-1 and TRBJ2-1; 9 bases agree with TRBD1. The V gene end was trimmed by 2 bases and the J gene end by 5 bases; junction bases not matched to a gene: 4. The CDR3 totals 15 residues. Germline CDR1 is MNHNS and CDR2 is SASEGT. Written as DNA, the CDR3 is TGTGCCAGCAGTGAAACAGGGACAGGGAACAATGAGCAGTTCTTC. The encoded protein is CASSETGTGNNEQFF.

The rearrangement uses TRBV5-4 and TRBJ2-7; 8 nucleotides agree with TRBD2. V shed 4 bases, J shed 1 base, and the junction held 7 bases outside the gene matches. The CDR3 runs to 15 residues. The germline gives CDR1 SGHNT, CDR2 YYREEE (reference sequence). CDR3 region: CASSPGGAVSYEQYF. CDR3 nucleotides: TGTGCCAGCAGCCCGGGGGGGGCAGTGTCCTACGAGCAGTACTTC.

For the CDR3, the DNA is TGTGCCAGCAGTTACTTCAGTTCCTACAATGAGCAGTTCTTC. Translating gives CASSYFSSYNEQFF. This chain uses TRBV6-2 or TRBV6-3 with TRBJ2-1; D ambiguous. The germline V and J ends were trimmed by 1 base and 1 base, with 5 bases remaining between them. The CDR3 covers 14 residues. CDR1 is MNHEY and CDR2 is SVGEGT in the germline V gene.

This chain links TRBV21-1 with TRBJ2-1; the table assigns TRBD2, which was not confirmed against the DNA. TRBV21-1 is a known pseudogene. The length of the CDR3 is 19 residues. DNA of the CDR3: TGTGCCAGCAGCGCGGGCAGGTCAATAGCGGGAGGGGTTTACAATGAGCAGTTCTTC. Translation gives CASSAGRSIAGGVYNEQFF.

V is TRBV19 and J is TRBJ1-1; D is uncertain. V lost 5 bases to trimming and J lost 1 base, with 8 bases between them. CDR1 and CDR2 (germline): LNHDA, SQIVND (reference sequence). The CDR3 is made up of 13 amino acids. The CDR3 region has the DNA TGTGCCAGTAGTGAGGGATCGAACACTGAAGCTTTCTTT. This codes for CASSEGSNTEAFF.

This chain uses TRBV18 with TRBJ2-5; no firm D call. The CDR3 has 13 amino acids. Germline V gene lookup returns CDR1 KGHSH and CDR2 LQKENI. V lost 3 bases to trimming and J lost 1 base, with 6 bases between them. CDR3 residues: CASSPGIQETQYF. CDR3 in DNA: TGTGCCAGCTCACCGGGCATCCAAGAGACCCAGTACTTC. The complete variable domain, with remaining parts taken from reference TRBV18 and TRBJ2-5, reads NAGVMQNPRHLVRRRGQEARLRCSPMKGHSHVYWYRQLPEEGLKFMVYLQKENIIDESGMPKERFSAEFPKEGPSILRIQQVVRGDSAAYFCASSPGIQETQYFGPGTRLLVL.

The J gene is TRBJ2-6, the V gene TRBV29-1, with D perhaps TRBD1 (5 bases). Germline V CDR1 and CDR2: SQVTM, ANQGSEA. CDR3 size: 18 residues. The V end was cut by 0 bases, the J end by 0 bases, with 15 bases between. In nucleotides, the CDR3 is TGCAGCGTTGAAGATCTACGGACATATAACTCTGGGGCCAACGTCCTGACTTTC. Amino acid sequence: CSVEDLRTYNSGANVLTF.

About this clone itself: Sequence at one end of the junction differs from germline and may be a read error. The chain joins TRBV4-3 to TRBJ2-5, with 8 bases aligning to TRBD2. The CDR3 runs 19 residues. Per germline, CDR1 LGHNA and CDR2 YSLEER. The CDR3 protein is CASSQGRDMAGGLGETQYF. The CDR3 DNA reads TGCGCCAGCAGCCAAGGGCGAGACATGGCGGGGGGTTTGGGGGAGACACAGTACTTC.

The chain joins TRBV6-2 or TRBV6-3 to TRBJ2-4, with D maybe TRBD2 (5 bases). The V end was cut by 3 bases, the J end by 0 bases, with 18 bases between. CDR3 length equals 18 residues. Germline V gives CDR1 MNHEY, CDR2 SVGEGT. The CDR3 loop reads CASSYRGLQALAKNIQYF. DNA of the CDR3: TGTGCCAGCAGTTATCGCGGACTCCAGGCCCTAGCCAAAAACATTCAGTACTTC.

This rearrangement joins TRBV11-2 to TRBJ2-1, with 13 bases matching TRBD2. Unmatched junction bases numbered 10, after V lost 3 bases and J lost 8 bases. This CDR3 contains 17 residues. The germline CDR1 and CDR2 sequences are SGHAT and FQNNGV. The CDR3 region has the DNA TGTGCCAGCAGCTTGAAACTAGCGGGAGGGCTGCAACATGAGCAGTTCTTC. Translated: CASSLKLAGGLQHEQFF.

This clone has just a few counts. CDR3 sequence (DNA): TGTGCCAGCAGTCCCACAGGGGCGGGCAATCAGCCCCAGCATTTT. Protein product: CASSPTGAGNQPQHF. V is TRBV28 and J is TRBJ1-5; 7 bases align to TRBD1. The CDR3 sequence is 15 residues long. Losses at the gene ends were 5 bases for V and 2 bases for J; bases not matched to a gene: 6. The germline V gene has CDR1 MDHEN and CDR2 SYDVKM.